What follows are 25 T cell receptor beta chains derived from one specimen sequenced in a study of lymphopenia after photon versus proton radiotherapy. Repertoires were generated with immunoSEQ multiplex PCR, while TCRdb's copy carries only in-frame clones and drops some. In the table there are more than 20,000 clones, roughly 85% of which are singletons. This sample comprised peripheral blood, obtained from a patient treated with photon-based radiotherapy. These receptors were obtained from a man between 60 and 70 years old with pancreatic cancer.

The chain joins TRBV19 to TRBJ1-3; TRBD1 aligns across 7 bases. Germline CDR1 is LNHDA and CDR2 is SQIVND (reference sequence). J gave up 3 bases and V 11 bases, and 13 bases lay outside the gene matches. The CDR3 contains 15 residues. The CDR3 DNA follows: TGTGCCGCCCAGGATTGGCAGGGGGATGGAAACACCATATATTTT. The encoded protein is CAAQDWQGDGNTIYF.

This chain joins TRBV30 and TRBJ1-1, with D tentatively TRBD1 (6 bases). Trimming cost V 5 bases and J 4 bases, with 14 bases left between them. CDR1 is GTSNPN and CDR2 is SVGIG in the germline V gene (reference sequence). CDR3 size: 13 residues. The CDR3 DNA is TGTGCCTGGGGAGGACAGCTGGGCACTGAAGCTTTCTTT. Protein: CAWGGQLGTEAFF.

This clone was seen more than once but under ten times. The chain combines TRBV30 with TRBJ1-1, with D unresolved. Germline-derived CDR1 and CDR2 are GTSNPN and SVGIG (reference sequence). Trimming cost V 4 bases and J 3 bases, with 21 bases left between them. This CDR3 has 16 residues. CDR3 bases: TGTGCCTGGAAACCCAAGGCCTGGGGTGGTTACACTGAAGCTTTCTTT. This translates into CAWKPKAWGGYTEAFF.

The chain couples TRBV5-6 to TRBJ1-4; D remains ambiguous. The CDR3 is 14 amino acids. Deletions cut 1 base from V and 4 bases from J, with 8 bases between. The germline CDR1 and CDR2 sequences are SGHDT and YYEEEE. CDR3 sequence: CASSLLGDNEKLFF. In DNA, the CDR3 is TGTGCCAGCAGCTTGCTGGGAGATAATGAAAAACTGTTTTTT.

V and J are TRBV28 and TRBJ1-2, with D hard to call. Trimming pared 2 bases from V and 7 bases from J, leaving 8 bases between. The germline gives CDR1 MDHEN, CDR2 SYDVKM. This CDR3 is 12 amino acids long. CDR3: CASSLGRAGYTF. CDR3 DNA: TGTGCCAGCAGTTTAGGACGGGCTGGCTACACCTTC.

The sample holds a few counts of this clone. V and J are TRBV19 and TRBJ1-6; D remains unclear. The CDR3 runs 15 residues. The germline V gene has CDR1 LNHDA and CDR2 SQIVND (reference sequence). Trimming stripped 4 bases from V and 0 bases from J, with 7 bases between. For the CDR3, the DNA is TGTGCCAGTAGTACCATAAGCTCCTATAATTCACCCCTCCACTTT. Protein sequence: CASSTISSYNSPLHF.

This chain joins TRBV29-1 and TRBJ1-1, with unresolved D. V was cut by 6 bases and J by 2 bases, with 19 bases left in between. CDR1 is SQVTM and CDR2 is ANQGSEA in the germline V gene. CDR3 length equals 15 residues. The CDR3 here is CSVAGAGILNTEAFF. CDR3 nucleotide sequence: TGCAGCGTGGCAGGAGCGGGGATCCTAAACACTGAAGCTTTCTTT.

In its sample, this clone was seen once. The chain carries TRBV20-1 and TRBJ2-1; D is unclear. This CDR3 spans 10 amino acids. CDR1 is DFQATT, CDR2 SNEGSKA, per germline (reference sequence). V dropped 5 bases and J dropped 6 bases, with 5 bases sitting between them. Here the CDR3 reads CSALGNEQFF. CDR3 sequence (DNA): TGCAGTGCTCTAGGCAATGAGCAGTTCTTC.

This clone was recorded once. This chain uses TRBV18 with TRBJ2-5; D call uncertain. The V and J ends lost 2 bases and 7 bases respectively, with 11 bases between them. Germline CDR1 is KGHSH and CDR2 is LQKENI. The CDR3 runs to 13 residues. The CDR3 DNA follows: TGTGCCAGCTCACCAGACTTTTTGTGGACCCAGTACTTC. This codes for CASSPDFLWTQYF.

This chain joins TRBV5-1 and TRBJ2-3; TRBD1 or TRBD2 may be the D gene (6 bases each). This CDR3 is 16 amino acids long. Germline CDR1 is SGHRS and CDR2 is YFSETQ. V lost 0 bases, J lost 4 bases, and 15 bases lay in between. The CDR3 nucleotides read TGCGCCAGCAGCTTGGTTCGGGGGCCAGTGGCAGATACGCAGTATTTT. Protein: CASSLVRGPVADTQYF.

The V call is TRBV19, the J call TRBJ2-7; no reliable D call. The CDR3 runs 11 residues. Germline lookup yields CDR1 LNHDA and CDR2 SQIVND (reference sequence). Trimming removed 11 bases at V and 1 base at J, with 9 bases between. The DNA of the CDR3 is TGTGCCGGAAGGGCGTCCTACGAGCAGTACTTC. Translated, it gives CAGRASYEQYF.

The J gene is TRBJ2-3, the V gene TRBV4-1, with 13 bases identical to TRBD2. The junction had 4 bases not matched to a gene; V was cut back by 2 bases and J by 2 bases. The CDR3 extends over 17 amino acids. Germline lookup yields CDR1 MGHRA and CDR2 YSYEKL. CDR3 sequence: CASSQRGLAGNTDTQYF. DNA for the CDR3: TGCGCCAGCAGCCAAAGGGGACTAGCGGGGAACACAGATACGCAGTATTTT.

This clone was detected only once. The chain uses TRBV13 and TRBJ2-6, with 8 bases matching TRBD1. The CDR3 loop spans 18 amino acids. Germline-derived CDR1 and CDR2 are PRHDT and FYEKMQ (reference sequence). V was pared by 3 bases and J by 2 bases, with 9 bases of the junction left unmatched. The CDR3 sequence: CASSFYGDRLAGANVLTF. The DNA of the CDR3 is TGTGCCAGCAGCTTTTATGGGGACAGGCTAGCTGGGGCCAACGTCCTGACTTTC.

The chain uses TRBV6-1 and TRBJ2-7, with 7 bases aligning to TRBD1. CDR1 and CDR2 (germline): MNHNS, SASEGT. V was pared by 9 bases and J by 0 bases, with 11 bases of the junction left unmatched. The CDR3 has 15 amino acids. The CDR3 nucleotides are TGTGCCAGTACCGTGGCGACAGGGAGCTCCTACGAGCAGTACTTC. Amino acid sequence: CASTVATGSSYEQYF.

The chain employs TRBV7-8 and TRBJ1-1, with D perhaps matching TRBD1 (6 bases). The CDR3 contains 15 residues. The V gene lost 3 bases and the J gene lost 6 bases, with 17 bases spanning the gap. The germline V gene encodes CDR1 SGHVS and CDR2 FQNEAQ. The CDR3 here is CASSFTDRPISEAFF. The CDR3 bases are TGTGCCAGCAGCTTCACCGACAGGCCGATCTCTGAAGCTTTCTTT.

The chain links TRBV7-8 to TRBJ2-3; 9 bases are shared with TRBD1. The ends lost 5 bases at V and 5 bases at J; junction bases unmatched: 8. CDR3 length: 15 residues. From germline, CDR1 is SGHVS and CDR2 FQNEAQ. CDR3 sequence (DNA): TGTGCCAGCAGCCCTTCAGGGACAGGGAGAGATACGCAGTATTTT. Amino acid sequence: CASSPSGTGRDTQYF.

This chain links TRBV18 with TRBJ1-4; D unresolved. CDR3 length: 16 residues. Trimming took 3 bases from V and 0 from J, leaving 11 bases between them. In germline, CDR1 is KGHSH, CDR2 LQKENI. Here the CDR3 reads CASSPPGSSTNEKLFF. The CDR3 region has the DNA TGTGCCAGCTCACCCCCTGGGTCCTCAACTAATGAAAAACTGTTTTTT.

This rearrangement joins TRBV5-6 to TRBJ2-3, with D unclear. This CDR3 has 14 residues. V was cut by 2 bases and J by 2 bases, with 9 bases left in between. From germline, CDR1 is SGHDT and CDR2 YYEEEE. CDR3 sequence reads: CASSFGRLTDTQYF. CDR3 DNA sequence: TGTGCCAGCAGCTTCGGACGGCTCACAGATACGCAGTATTTT.

The chain couples TRBV2 to TRBJ1-2; TRBD1 agrees at 7 bases. The CDR3 extends over 15 amino acids. Trimming cost V 9 bases and J 0 bases; bases outside gene matches: 10. The V gene's germline CDR1 is SNHLY and CDR2 FYNNEI. The CDR3 reads CASNGQDDTNYGYTF. CDR3 DNA sequence: TGTGCCAGTAATGGACAGGACGATACTAACTATGGCTACACCTTC. Combining the CDR3 with reference TRBV2 and TRBJ1-2 gives the whole variable domain EPEVTQTPSHQVTQMGQEVILRCVPISNHLYFYWYRQILGQKVEFLVSFYNNEISEKSEIFDDQFSVERPDGSNFTLKIRSTKLEDSAMYFCASNGQDDTNYGYTFGSGTRLTVV.

The CDR3 spells CASSYPHDNEQFF. The CDR3 nucleotides are TGTGCCAGCAGTTACCCACACGACAATGAGCAGTTCTTC. V and J are TRBV6-6 and TRBJ2-1; D not resolved. This CDR3 is built from 13 residues. Looked up from germline, CDR1 is MNHNY and CDR2 is SVGAGI (reference sequence). With 2 bases removed from V and 5 bases from J, the gap between germline ends came to 7 bases.

J is TRBJ1-4 and V is TRBV7-6; D is ambiguous. The V end was cut by 5 bases, the J end by 0 bases, with 10 bases between. The CDR3 sequence is 15 residues long. Germline CDR1 SGHVS, CDR2 FNYEAQ. CDR3 loop: CASSRVFATNEKLFF. The CDR3 DNA is TGTGCCAGCAGCCGAGTTTTTGCAACTAATGAAAAACTGTTTTTT.

The chain couples TRBV7-2 to TRBJ2-6; D remains unclear. CDR3 length: 15 amino acids. Germline values: CDR1 SGHTA, CDR2 FQGNSA. Trimming shortened V by 2 bases and J by 0 bases, and 5 bases separated the two germline ends. DNA for the CDR3: TGTGCCAGCAGCTTACGGATCTCTGGGGCCAACGTCCTGACTTTC. Its protein product is CASSLRISGANVLTF.

The V and J genes are TRBV5-1 and TRBJ1-2, with D possibly matching TRBD1 (6 bases). Trimming cost V 1 base and J 5 bases, with 12 bases left between them. The CDR3 loop spans 14 amino acids. Per the germline V gene, CDR1 is SGHRS and CDR2 is YFSETQ. CDR3 in amino acids: CASSLKERGYGYTF. The CDR3 nucleotides are TGCGCCAGCAGCTTGAAAGAGAGGGGGTATGGCTACACCTTC.

V is TRBV6-5 and J is TRBJ2-5; a possible D gene is TRBD1 (5 bases). The closer fit of TRBJ2-7 to the DNA end suggests the J call may be wrong. The CDR3 length is 16 residues. CDR1 MNHEY and CDR2 SVGAGI come from the germline V gene. The CDR3 bases are TGTGCCAGCAGTTACTCTGGACATTCCAGCTCCTACGAGCAGTACTTC. Its translation: CASSYSGHSSSYEQYF.

The V and J genes are TRBV30 and TRBJ2-4, with D perhaps matching TRBD1 or TRBD2 (6 bases each). Trimming took 0 bases from V and 8 from J, leaving 14 bases between them. Germline CDR1 is GTSNPN and CDR2 is SVGIG (reference sequence). This CDR3 spans 14 amino acids. CDR3 sequence reads: CAWSVGGKDHIQYF. Written as DNA, the CDR3 is TGTGCCTGGAGTGTGGGGGGCAAGGATCACATTCAGTACTTC.